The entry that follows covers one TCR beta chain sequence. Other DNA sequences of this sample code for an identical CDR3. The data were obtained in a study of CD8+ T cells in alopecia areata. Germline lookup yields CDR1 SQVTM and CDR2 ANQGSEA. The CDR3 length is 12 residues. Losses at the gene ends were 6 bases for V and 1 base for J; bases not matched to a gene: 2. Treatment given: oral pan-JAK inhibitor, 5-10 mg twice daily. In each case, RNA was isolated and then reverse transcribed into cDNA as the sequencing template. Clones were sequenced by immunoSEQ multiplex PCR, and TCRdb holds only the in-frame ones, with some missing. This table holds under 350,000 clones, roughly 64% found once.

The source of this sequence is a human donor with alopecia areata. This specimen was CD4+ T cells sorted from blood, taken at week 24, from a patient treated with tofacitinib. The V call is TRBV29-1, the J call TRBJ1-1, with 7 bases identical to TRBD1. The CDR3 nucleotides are TGCAGCGTGGGACAGAGGAACACTGAAGCTTTCTTT. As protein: CSVGQRNTEAFF.